This T cell receptor (beta chain) was recovered during a study of blood T cell repertoires in COVID-19. Assay used: immunoSEQ multiplex PCR; TCRdb lists only in-frame clones, some missing. The sample has some 120,000 clones, around 76% seen once. The sample consisted of peripheral blood. This TCR was sampled from a human donor in a cohort sampled during active COVID-19.

The CDR3 region has the DNA TGTGCCAGCCTGAACTATGGCTACACCTTC. Residues: CASLNYGYTF. This chain connects TRBV2 to TRBJ1-2; unclear D gene. In germline, CDR1 is SNHLY, CDR2 FYNNEI. V lost 8 bases and J 2 bases, leaving 3 bases between the germline ends. The CDR3 runs 10 residues.